Sequencing of this TCR beta chain was carried out in a study of cytomegalovirus exposure and HLA in healthy donors. The ends were cut back, 5 bases at V and 4 bases at J, with 9 bases in the middle. The CDR3 totals 13 residues. The germline gives CDR1 SGHVS, CDR2 FNYEAQ. This clone has just a few counts. Assay: immunoSEQ multiplex PCR; the TCRdb copy retains only in-frame clones and omits some. The sample holds some 110,000 clones, more than 75% seen once. The chain couples TRBV7-6 to TRBJ2-4; D remains ambiguous. The sequence was obtained from a man between 18 and 35 years old in good health and CMV-seronegative. The sample taken for sequencing was PBMCs. CDR3 residues: CASSPDGKNIQYF. CDR3 DNA sequence: TGTGCCAGCAGCCCCGACGGGAAAAACATTCAGTACTTC.